Listed here are 3 T cell receptor beta chains from one sample, sequenced in a study of T cells after yellow fever vaccination. A single record per CDR3 protein comes from TCRdb applying MiXCR to the 5' RACE reads. The sample holds approximately 300,000 distinct CDR3 sequences; about 10% are singletons and the top ten take over 3%. Sequences were derived from CD4+ T cells sorted from PBMCs, sampled 45 days after the yellow fever booster vaccination. Every receptor here comes from a man aged 18 to 29 who received the YFV17D yellow fever vaccine.

The rearrangement joins TRBV5-6 to TRBJ2-5; 14 bases are a match to TRBD2. V dropped 3 bases and J dropped 5; count of bases not matched to a gene: 12. The length of the CDR3 is 18 residues. Germline CDR1 is SGHDT and CDR2 is YYEEEE. The CDR3 region has the DNA TGTGCCAGCAGCTCGGATGGACTAGCGGGAGGTATAATCGAGACCCAGTACTTC. It is translated as CASSSDGLAGGIIETQYF.

This clonotype appeared a few times. V usage is TRBV6-6 and J usage is TRBJ1-1; D is undetermined. Per germline, CDR1 MNHNY and CDR2 SVGAGI (reference sequence). Trimming cost V 2 bases and J 4 bases, with 2 bases left between them. The CDR3 contains 11 residues. CDR3 loop: CASSYGTEAFF. CDR3 coding DNA: TGTGCCAGCAGTTACGGCACTGAAGCTTTCTTT.

The chain recombines TRBV4-2 with TRBJ1-1, with D unresolved. The CDR3 covers 15 residues. Germline loops: CDR1 LGHNA, CDR2 YNFKEQ. V was cut by 1 base and J by 3 bases, with 12 bases left in between. The CDR3 DNA reads TGTGCCAGCAGCCAAGGTGGCGGGGAGTACACTGAAGCTTTCTTT. This translates into CASSQGGGEYTEAFF.